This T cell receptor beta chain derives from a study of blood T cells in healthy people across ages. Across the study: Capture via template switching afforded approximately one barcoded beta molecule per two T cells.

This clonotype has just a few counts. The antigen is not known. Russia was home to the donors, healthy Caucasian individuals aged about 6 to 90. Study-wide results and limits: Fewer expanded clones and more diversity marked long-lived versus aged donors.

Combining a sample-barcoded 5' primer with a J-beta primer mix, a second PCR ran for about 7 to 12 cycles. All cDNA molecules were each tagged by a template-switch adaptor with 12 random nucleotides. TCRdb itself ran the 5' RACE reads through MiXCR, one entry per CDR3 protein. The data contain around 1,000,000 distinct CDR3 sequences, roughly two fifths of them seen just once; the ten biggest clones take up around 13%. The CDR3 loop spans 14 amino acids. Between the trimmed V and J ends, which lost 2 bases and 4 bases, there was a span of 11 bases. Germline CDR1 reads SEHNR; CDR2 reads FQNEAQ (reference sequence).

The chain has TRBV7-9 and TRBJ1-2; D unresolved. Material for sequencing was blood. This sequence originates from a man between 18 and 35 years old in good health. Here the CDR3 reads CASSLRTVSYGYTF. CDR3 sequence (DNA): TGTGCCAGCAGCTTAAGAACAGTATCCTATGGCTACACCTTC.